These 27 T cell receptor beta chains were all obtained from the same sample, sequenced in a study of shared clonotypes between healthy human individuals. Produced via immunoSEQ multiplex PCR; TCRdb's table is partial and in-frame only. The data contain 550,000 to 850,000 clones, over 60% of them singletons. Sample: memory CD4+ T cells sorted from blood. Described subset: CD45RA-negative fraction. The receptor set was obtained from a woman in her thirties in good health.

This clone has a single count. This chain connects TRBV7-9 to TRBJ1-1; 8 bases align to TRBD1. The CDR3 length is 15 residues. Germline assignment: CDR1 SEHNR and CDR2 FQNEAQ (reference sequence). The trim removed 5 bases at V and 5 bases at J, leaving 10 bases unmatched. This CDR3 is CASSRTTGEGTEAFF. CDR3 sequence (DNA): TGTGCCAGCAGCCGAACGACAGGGGAAGGAACTGAAGCTTTCTTT.

The chain links TRBV7-9 to TRBJ2-7; D is undetermined. The germline gives CDR1 SEHNR, CDR2 FQNEAQ (reference sequence). V was clipped by 8 bases and J by 6 bases, with 11 bases between them. The CDR3 covers 11 residues. The CDR3 region is CASSVQLEQYF. The CDR3 region has the DNA TGTGCCAGCTCAGTCCAACTCGAGCAGTACTTC. Complete variable domain (other parts from reference TRBV7-9 and TRBJ2-7): DTGVSQNPRHKITKRGQNVTFRCDPISEHNRLYWYRQTLGQGPEFLTYFQNEAQLEKSRLLSDRFSAERPKGSFSTLEIQRTEQGDSAMYLCASSVQLEQYFGPGTRLTVT.

V gene TRBV10-3 combines with J gene TRBJ2-1, with D tentatively TRBD2 (5 bases). This CDR3 comprises 16 residues. In germline, CDR1 is ENHRY, CDR2 SYGVKD. The V end lost 0 bases, the J end lost 5 bases, and 14 bases lay between the germline ends. CDR3 residues: CAISESTGIIDNEQFF. The CDR3 coding sequence is TGTGCCATCAGTGAGTCGACGGGGATCATTGACAATGAGCAGTTCTTC.

A note on this clone: Other DNA sequences of this sample code for an identical CDR3. This rearrangement joins TRBV5-1 to TRBJ1-5; 8 bases align to TRBD1. V lost 4 bases, J lost 6 bases, and 6 bases stayed unmatched. The CDR3 contains 14 residues. Germline V gives CDR1 SGHRS, CDR2 YFSETQ. DNA of the CDR3: TGCGCCAGCAGCCCGCAGGGGGCAGGTCAGCCCCAGCATTTT. Protein product: CASSPQGAGQPQHF.

This chain joins TRBV28 and TRBJ2-5, with D unclear. Trimming stripped 5 bases from V and 5 bases from J, with 15 bases between. Germline loops: CDR1 MDHEN, CDR2 SYDVKM. CDR3 size: 14 residues. CDR3 in DNA: TGTGCCAGCAGTCTCCAGTTTGGGAAGGAGACCCAGTACTTC. It is translated as CASSLQFGKETQYF.

Of note for this clone: Other DNA sequences in this specimen translate into the identical CDR3. The rearrangement joins TRBV7-3 to TRBJ1-1; D gene unclear. Looked up from germline, CDR1 is SGHTA and CDR2 is FQGTGA. The CDR3 length is 14 residues. The germline V and J ends were trimmed by 1 base and 2 bases, with 8 bases remaining between them. The chain's CDR3 is CASSLIGGNTEAFF. The CDR3 nucleotides read TGTGCCAGCAGCTTAATTGGAGGTAACACTGAAGCTTTCTTT.

The chain joins TRBV19 to TRBJ1-5; a possible D gene is TRBD1 (5 bases). The germline V and J ends were trimmed by 3 bases and 4 bases, with 13 bases remaining between them. The CDR3 covers 15 residues. Germline lookup yields CDR1 LNHDA and CDR2 SQIVND (reference sequence). The CDR3 DNA follows: TGTGCCAGTAGTATGGGGGAAGGTTGGAATCAGCCCCAGCATTTT. This encodes CASSMGEGWNQPQHF.

The chain couples TRBV11-3 to TRBJ2-5; D remains ambiguous. Germline loops: CDR1 SGHNT, CDR2 YENEEA. The ends were cut back, 3 bases at V and 0 bases at J, with 5 bases in the middle. There are 13 residues in the CDR3. This CDR3 is CASSLRDQETQYF. The CDR3 region has the DNA TGTGCCAGCAGCTTGAGAGACCAAGAGACCCAGTACTTC. Based on the CDR3 plus reference TRBV11-3 and TRBJ2-5, the full variable domain is EAGVVQSPRYKIIEKKQPVAFWCNPISGHNTLYWYLQNLGQGPELLIRYENEEAVDDSQLPKDRFSAERLKGVDSTLKIQPAELGDSAVYLCASSLRDQETQYFGPGTRLLVL.

This chain connects TRBV27 to TRBJ1-1; 8 positions agree with TRBD1. Germline assignment: CDR1 MNHEY and CDR2 SMNVEV (reference sequence). CDR3 length: 14 residues. With 6 bases clipped from V and 7 bases from J, the junction kept 10 bases outside the gene matches. The CDR3 is CASRVDRDRGEAFF. The DNA for the CDR3 is TGTGCCAGCAGAGTGGACAGGGATCGAGGTGAAGCTTTCTTT.

The rearrangement links TRBV28 to TRBJ1-1; 10 bases match TRBD1. The germline gives CDR1 MDHEN, CDR2 SYDVKM. J lost 3 bases, V lost 5 bases, and 6 bases had no gene match. CDR3 size: 15 residues. The CDR3 sequence is CASSGDRGRDTEAFF. The CDR3 region has the DNA TGTGCCAGCAGTGGGGACAGGGGAAGGGACACTGAAGCTTTCTTT.

The CDR3 region has the DNA TGTGCCAGCAGTAGGAGGCACAGGAACCGATGGCCGCCAAGAAACACCATATATTTT. It yields the protein CASSRRHRNRWPPRNTIYF. The genes are TRBV28 and TRBJ1-3; D might be TRBD1 (5 bases). CDR1 is MDHEN, CDR2 SYDVKM, per germline. CDR3 length: 19 amino acids. The V gene lost 5 bases and the J gene lost 5 bases, with 28 bases spanning the gap.

This sequence joins TRBV28 and TRBJ1-2; D ambiguous. Trimming stripped 5 bases from V and 8 bases from J, with 12 bases between. Germline CDR1 reads MDHEN; CDR2 reads SYDVKM. The CDR3 has 12 residues. CDR3 nucleotide sequence: TGTGCCAGCAGTCGTCAGGCTACAGGCTACACCTTC. It translates to CASSRQATGYTF.

This clone occurred once. The chain joins TRBV11-2 to TRBJ2-7, with D maybe TRBD1 (6 bases). V dropped 5 bases and J dropped 4 bases, with 9 bases sitting between them. The CDR3 runs 12 residues. Germline CDR1 SGHAT, CDR2 FQNNGV. The chain's CDR3 is CASSPDRYEQYF. CDR3 bases: TGTGCCAGCAGCCCCGACAGGTACGAGCAGTACTTC.

This clone was picked up one time. The rearrangement links TRBV6-1 to TRBJ2-7; 8 bases are shared with TRBD1. Germline lookup yields CDR1 MNHNS and CDR2 SASEGT. J was trimmed by 5 bases and V by 5 bases; bases with no gene match: 8. There are 14 residues in the CDR3. CDR3 amino acids: CASSPGGGNDEQYF. CDR3 bases: TGTGCCAGCAGTCCAGGGGGCGGGAATGACGAGCAGTACTTC.

This chain links TRBV2 with TRBJ1-3; the D gene is possibly TRBD1 (6 bases). Germline CDR1 and CDR2: SNHLY and FYNNEI. This CDR3 region has 12 residues. Trimming took off 7 bases at V and 6 bases at J, with 10 bases between the two ends. DNA for the CDR3: TGTGCCAGCAAACGGGACACAAACACCATATATTTT. As protein: CASKRDTNTIYF.

This clone was seen only once. The rearrangement links TRBV15 to TRBJ1-3; D uncertain. This CDR3 is 16 amino acids long. Germline CDR1 LNHNV, CDR2 YYDKDF (reference sequence). The germline V and J ends were trimmed by 0 bases and 4 bases, with 13 bases remaining between them. The CDR3 DNA is TGTGCCACCAGCAGAGATCGGGCTAACCCCGGAAACACCATATATTTT. Protein product: CATSRDRANPGNTIYF. Together with reference TRBV15 and TRBJ1-3, the CDR3 gives the full variable domain: DAMVIQNPRYQVTQFGKPVTLSCSQTLNHNVMYWYQQKSSQAPKLLFHYYDKDFNNEADTPDNFQSRRPNTSFCFLDIRSPGLGDTAMYLCATSRDRANPGNTIYFGEGSWLTVV.

The J gene is TRBJ2-3, the V gene TRBV25-1; 10 nucleotides align to TRBD1. Germline V gene lookup returns CDR1 MGHDK and CDR2 SYGVNS. The CDR3 consists of 13 residues. Losses at the gene ends were 6 bases for V and 5 bases for J; bases not matched to a gene: 2. The CDR3 here is CASRGQGLDTQYF. CDR3 sequence (DNA): TGTGCCAGCAGGGGACAGGGGTTAGATACGCAGTATTTT.

The chain uses TRBV6-5 and TRBJ2-5; 8 nucleotides match TRBD2. This CDR3 spans 14 amino acids. V shed 6 bases and J 5 bases; nucleotides not matched to a gene: 8. From germline, CDR1 is MNHEY and CDR2 SVGAGI. CDR3 protein: CASSGGGRRETQYF. The DNA for the CDR3 is TGTGCCAGCAGCGGGGGCGGGAGGAGGGAGACCCAGTACTTC.

The chain employs TRBV6-5 and TRBJ2-2; tentative D call: TRBD2 (7 bases). CDR1 is MNHEY and CDR2 is SVGAGI in the germline V gene. V lost 3 bases to trimming and J lost 1 base, with 12 bases between them. CDR3 length: 16 amino acids. Here the CDR3 reads CASSYGGAENTGELFF. The CDR3 DNA follows: TGTGCCAGCAGTTATGGGGGGGCGGAGAACACCGGGGAGCTGTTTTTT.

CDR3 sequence reads: CSVRILPNTGELFF. The DNA of the CDR3 is TGCAGCGTTCGAATCTTACCTAACACCGGGGAGCTGTTTTTT. This chain links TRBV29-1 with TRBJ2-2; D unresolved. V was pared by 5 bases and J by 2 bases, with 12 bases between. There are 14 residues in the CDR3. Germline V gene lookup returns CDR1 SQVTM and CDR2 ANQGSEA.

V gene TRBV28 combines with J gene TRBJ1-5, with 7 bases fitting TRBD1. V shed 4 bases and J 6 bases; nucleotides not matched to a gene: 3. CDR3 size: 13 residues. Germline lookup yields CDR1 MDHEN and CDR2 SYDVKM. The CDR3, as DNA: TGTGCCAGCAGTTACAGGGGACGTCAGCCCCAGCATTTT. Residues: CASSYRGRQPQHF.

The V call is TRBV28, the J call TRBJ1-2, with D hard to call. Germline CDR1 is MDHEN and CDR2 is SYDVKM. Deletions cut 5 bases from V and 4 bases from J, with 11 bases between. CDR3 length equals 13 residues. The CDR3 DNA is TGTGCCAGCAGTCCACCCTGGACCTATGGCTACACCTTC. Translated, it gives CASSPPWTYGYTF.

The chain links TRBV6-5 to TRBJ2-3; D gene ambiguous. The CDR3 sequence is 16 residues long. Germline-derived CDR1 and CDR2 are MNHEY and SVGAGI. The V end was cut by 4 bases, the J end by 0 bases, with 14 bases between. DNA for the CDR3: TGTGCCAGCAGTTCCCTCCGGCGACCTAGCACAGATACGCAGTATTTT. Its translation is CASSSLRRPSTDTQYF.

V and J are TRBV13 and TRBJ2-1, with TRBD2 identical over 8 bases. The CDR3 length is 17 residues. V dropped 5 bases and J dropped 3; count of bases not matched to a gene: 12. Germline loops: CDR1 PRHDT, CDR2 FYEKMQ (reference sequence). DNA of the CDR3: TGTGCCAGCAGCCGTCAGCTGGCGGGAGGAAACTACAATGAGCAGTTCTTC. Protein product: CASSRQLAGGNYNEQFF.

The genes are TRBV27 and TRBJ2-4, with 9 positions matching TRBD1. The germline V gene encodes CDR1 MNHEY and CDR2 SMNVEV (reference sequence). The V segment lost 6 bases and the J segment 5 bases; nucleotides outside the gene matches: 5. The CDR3 has 14 residues. CDR3 nucleotide sequence: TGTGCCAGCAGATCGACAGGGGGGGAAAACATTCAGTACTTC. Its translation is CASRSTGGENIQYF.

The chain is built from TRBV7-2 and TRBJ1-3; unclear D gene. The ends were cut back, 2 bases at V and 4 bases at J, with 18 bases in the middle. This CDR3 spans 17 amino acids. Germline V gene data show CDR1 as SGHTA and CDR2 as FQGNSA. CDR3 loop: CASSLLPGLIRGNTIYF. CDR3 in DNA: TGTGCCAGCAGCTTACTTCCAGGCCTCATCAGGGGAAACACCATATATTTT.

The J gene is TRBJ2-5, the V gene TRBV2; TRBD1 matches at 9 bases. The CDR3 loop spans 15 amino acids. Germline CDR1 and CDR2: SNHLY and FYNNEI. With 7 bases clipped from V and 10 bases from J, the junction kept 16 bases outside the gene matches. The CDR3 reads CASTPGQGRHGGQYF. DNA of the CDR3: TGTGCCAGCACACCGGGACAGGGAAGGCACGGGGGCCAGTACTTC.